This TCR beta chain was recovered during a study of blood T cell repertoires in COVID-19. Study summary: There were acute and convalescent COVID-19 samples, and they came from the United States, Italy and Spain. The cDNA or gDNA used as material had been derived from T cells, B-cell-depleted T cells, or PBMCs.

Those enrolled in Seattle joined during active infection and were followed longitudinally afterward. Authors' methods: How many nucleated cells were present was estimated from reference gene primer amplification. Sequenced by immunoSEQ multiplex PCR; TCRdb stores in-frame clones only, minus some. The V and J calls and clone size were taken over from that table, and D and trimming were inferred from the DNA. This sample yields under 250,000 clones, of which 85% are seen a single time; more than 2% belongs to the top ten. Sample: peripheral blood. This TCR was sampled from a woman in her 70s with COVID-19, enrolled during active disease.

The DNA for the CDR3 is TGTGCCAGTGCAGGGGCCAGAGAAAAACTGTTTTTT. Encoded protein: CASAGAREKLFF. The chain is built from TRBV15 and TRBJ1-4, with D maybe TRBD1 (6 bases). The CDR3 has 12 residues. Trimming cost V 10 bases and J 8 bases, with 14 bases left between them. Germline V CDR1 and CDR2: LNHNV, YYDKDF (reference sequence).